A selection of T cell receptor beta chains follows, all from one sample in a study of cytomegalovirus exposure and HLA in healthy donors. Generated by immunoSEQ multiplex PCR, the TCRdb table keeps only in-frame clones and is missing some. The sample holds tens of thousands of clones, over 70% seen once. The material sequenced was PBMCs. The receptors shown here come from a girl aged 2 to 9 in good health and CMV-seropositive. CDR3s include the opening cysteine and the closing phenylalanine or tryptophan. Fields, in order: D gene, clone size, V gene, CDR3 length, J gene, CDR3 protein, CDR3 DNA. A D gene is named only where the DNA matches it firmly. The size field is filled for only some rows; it gives once, few, many or a size class.

D gene: -
clone size: -
V gene: TRBV28
CDR3 length: 16
J gene: TRBJ1-1
CDR3 protein: CASSLPGGAGSGRAFF
CDR3 DNA: TGTGCCAGCAGTCTCCCGGGGGGGGCGGGGAGCGGTCGAGCTTTCTTT

D gene: TRBD1
clone size: -
V gene: TRBV5-1
CDR3 length: 15
J gene: TRBJ2-5
CDR3 protein: CASSGGTGGLKTQYF
CDR3 DNA: TGCGCCAGCAGCGGGGGGACAGGGGGTTTGAAGACCCAGTACTTC

D gene: TRBD1
clone size: -
V gene: TRBV29-1
CDR3 length: 12
J gene: TRBJ1-2
CDR3 protein: CSADTGAAGYTF
CDR3 DNA: TGCAGCGCCGATACAGGGGCGGCTGGCTACACCTTC

D gene: TRBD2
clone size: -
V gene: TRBV28
CDR3 length: 14
J gene: TRBJ2-1
CDR3 protein: CASSLSGNYNEQFF
CDR3 DNA: TGTGCCAGCAGTCTTAGCGGGAATTACAATGAGCAGTTCTTC

D gene: -
clone size: -
V gene: TRBV5-8
CDR3 length: 15
J gene: TRBJ1-2
CDR3 protein: CASSLIIQGRDGYTF
CDR3 DNA: TGTGCCAGCAGCCTAATAATACAGGGACGGGACGGCTACACCTTC

D gene: -
clone size: -
V gene: TRBV6-5
CDR3 length: 13
J gene: TRBJ2-7
CDR3 protein: CASSYSRFYEQYF
CDR3 DNA: TGTGCCAGCAGTTACTCCAGGTTCTACGAGCAGTACTTC

D gene: TRBD1
clone size: -
V gene: TRBV6-1
CDR3 length: 15
J gene: TRBJ1-5
CDR3 protein: CASSDGGGSPQPQHF
CDR3 DNA: TGTGCCAGCAGTGATGGAGGGGGCTCTCCTCAGCCCCAGCATTTT

D gene: -
clone size: once
V gene: TRBV4-3
CDR3 length: 13
J gene: TRBJ2-7
CDR3 protein: CASSQDRSYEQYF
CDR3 DNA: TGCGCCAGCAGCCAAGACCGGAGCTACGAGCAGTACTTC

D gene: -
clone size: -
V gene: TRBV29-1
CDR3 length: 15
J gene: TRBJ2-3
CDR3 protein: CSVAWALDPTDTQYF
CDR3 DNA: TGCAGCGTGGCCTGGGCCCTCGATCCCACAGATACGCAGTATTTT

D gene: -
clone size: -
V gene: TRBV4-3
CDR3 length: 14
J gene: TRBJ1-4
CDR3 protein: CASSQGQYNEKLFF
CDR3 DNA: TGCGCCAGCAGCCAAGGACAGTATAATGAAAAACTGTTTTTT

D gene: TRBD1
clone size: -
V gene: TRBV27
CDR3 length: 15
J gene: TRBJ1-5
CDR3 protein: CASSSDRGLGQPQHF
CDR3 DNA: TGTGCCAGCAGTTCCGACAGGGGGCTGGGTCAGCCCCAGCATTTT

D gene: TRBD2
clone size: few
V gene: TRBV25-1
CDR3 length: 14
J gene: TRBJ2-3
CDR3 protein: CASSETSGEDTQYF
CDR3 DNA: TGTGCCAGCAGTGAGACTAGCGGGGAGGATACGCAGTATTTT

D gene: TRBD1
clone size: -
V gene: TRBV2
CDR3 length: 15
J gene: TRBJ2-5
CDR3 protein: CASSGRTDRGETQYF
CDR3 DNA: TGTGCCAGCAGTGGGAGAACCGACAGGGGTGAGACCCAGTACTTC

D gene: TRBD1
clone size: -
V gene: TRBV6-5
CDR3 length: 14
J gene: TRBJ1-4
CDR3 protein: CASSPGDRGGKLFF
CDR3 DNA: TGTGCCAGCAGCCCCGGGGACAGGGGGGGAAAACTGTTTTTT

D gene: -
clone size: -
V gene: TRBV20-1
CDR3 length: 10
J gene: TRBJ1-1
CDR3 protein: CSASRQEAFF
CDR3 DNA: TGCAGTGCTAGCCGTCAGGAAGCTTTCTTT

D gene: TRBD2
clone size: -
V gene: TRBV10-3
CDR3 length: 16
J gene: TRBJ2-2
CDR3 protein: CAISGGTSGKSGELFF
CDR3 DNA: TGTGCCATCAGTGGGGGGACTAGCGGGAAGAGCGGGGAGCTGTTTTTT

D gene: TRBD1
clone size: -
V gene: TRBV7-9
CDR3 length: 15
J gene: TRBJ2-7
CDR3 protein: CASSRPRTGIWKQYF
CDR3 DNA: TGTGCCAGCAGCCGTCCGAGGACAGGGATTTGGAAGCAGTACTTC

D gene: -
clone size: few
V gene: TRBV5-6
CDR3 length: 13
J gene: TRBJ2-7
CDR3 protein: CASSLGQSYEQYF
CDR3 DNA: TGTGCCAGCAGCTTAGGACAGAGCTACGAGCAGTACTTC

D gene: -
clone size: -
V gene: TRBV7-2
CDR3 length: 14
J gene: TRBJ1-3
CDR3 protein: CASSQGLRRNTIYF
CDR3 DNA: TGTGCCAGCAGTCAGGGGCTGCGGCGAAACACCATATATTTT

D gene: -
clone size: -
V gene: TRBV4-1
CDR3 length: 15
J gene: TRBJ2-7
CDR3 protein: CASSQDFERAYEQYF
CDR3 DNA: TGCGCCAGCAGCCAAGATTTCGAGCGAGCCTACGAGCAGTACTTC

D gene: -
clone size: few
V gene: TRBV12-5
CDR3 length: 13
J gene: TRBJ2-3
CDR3 protein: CASSSSGTDTQYF
CDR3 DNA: TGTGCTAGTTCGTCGTCCGGCACAGATACGCAGTATTTT

D gene: -
clone size: -
V gene: TRBV28
CDR3 length: 13
J gene: TRBJ1-2
CDR3 protein: CASRASGPDGYTF
CDR3 DNA: TGTGCCAGCAGAGCCAGCGGCCCCGATGGCTACACCTTC

D gene: -
clone size: few
V gene: TRBV27
CDR3 length: 15
J gene: TRBJ1-1
CDR3 protein: CASSKKDGTHTEAFF
CDR3 DNA: TGTGCCAGCAGTAAAAAAGACGGGACACACACTGAAGCTTTCTTT